This T cell receptor gamma chain was sequenced during a study of γδ T cells in repeated Plasmodium falciparum infection. The overall study: Timepoints: baseline, immediately before selected infections, and 21 days after every infection.

On this clone: The mismatch at residue 4 between this DNA's translation and the TCRdb protein of a much larger clone likely reflects a read error; the protein shown is translated from the DNA.

Both TRG and TRD chains were sequenced from each sorted sample. TCRdb re-called clones from the multiplex PCR reads using CATT. The sample has more than 20,000 gamma-chain clones; about 3% are singletons. Gammadelta T cells were flow-sorted from PBMC into Vgamma9/Vdelta2+ and Vdelta2-negative populations for bulk analysis. Per the germline V gene, CDR1 is GITISATS and CDR2 is ISYDGTV (reference sequence). The CDR3 consists of 14 residues. Sequenced sample: gamma-delta T cells from blood. This TCR was recovered from a pool of human donors (malaria-infected and uninfected, not separated). V usage is TRGV9 and J usage is TRGJ1 or TRGJ2. TCRdb offers no J gene call, so here the DNA was matched to germline to obtain one. This CDR3 is CALREVRLCYKKLF. CDR3 sequence (DNA): TGTGCCTTGCGGGAGGTGCGTCTTTGTTATAAGAAACTCTTT.